One TCR beta chain is described in this entry. Some clones are missing from TCRdb's copy, which holds only in-frame ones; the method was immunoSEQ multiplex PCR. The table has 99,000 or so clones, 95% seen once. The sample is drawn from a study of technical replicates of blood from several donors. CDR1 and CDR2 (germline): MNHNY, SVGAGI (reference sequence). The V end was cut by 0 bases, the J end by 8 bases, with 19 bases between. CDR3 size: 16 residues. Material: T cells isolated from PBMCs. V usage is TRBV6-6 and J usage is TRBJ1-2; D perhaps matches TRBD1 (6 bases). This sequence originates from a human donor in good health. The CDR3 here is CASSYSISGGAGGYTF. CDR3 DNA sequence: TGTGCCAGCAGTTACTCGATTAGCGGGGGCGCAGGGGGCTACACCTTC.